A single sample is the source of the 25 T cell receptor beta chains below, sequenced in a study of CD8+CD57+ T cells in acquired aplastic anemia. Template material for TCR beta VDJ and CDR3 profiling consisted of genomic DNA. TCRdb ran MiXCR on the reads and lists one entry per CDR3 protein. The sample shows hundreds of thousands of distinct CDR3 sequences, 55% to 75% of them seen only once. The sample was sorted CD4+, CD8+, or CD8+CD57+ T cells (not recorded which) from PBMCs. These receptor sequences come from a human donor in good health, serving as a control.

V gene TRBV7-2 combines with J gene TRBJ1-5; 8 positions agree with TRBD1. This CDR3 is 15 amino acids long. Germline trimming cut 1 base from V and 7 bases from J; bases unmatched to any gene: 6. CDR1 and CDR2 (germline): SGHTA, FQGNSA. The CDR3 coding sequence is TGTGCCAGCAGCTTAGGGACAGGGTTGTGGCAGCCCCAGCATTTT. Encoded protein: CASSLGTGLWQPQHF.

The chain has TRBV5-1 and TRBJ2-5; D is unresolved. Trimming pared 9 bases from V and 7 bases from J, leaving 16 bases between. This CDR3 has 12 residues. The germline gives CDR1 SGHRS, CDR2 YFSETQ. The CDR3 loop reads CATGLGKGTQYF. The DNA of the CDR3 is TGCGCCACCGGCTTGGGGAAAGGGACCCAGTACTTC.

Points on this clonotype: A read error is likely, as this CDR3 ends without the conserved phenylalanine or tryptophan. The DNA is omitted, as the CDR3 cannot be located on it reliably, and the CDR3 follows TCRdb's listing. The chain carries TRBV7-2 and TRBJ1-5. CDR1 and CDR2 (germline): SGHTA, FQGNSA. The CDR3 has 13 amino acids, counting both end residues. The chain's CDR3 is CASSLSNQPQHFG.

The rearrangement uses TRBV7-2 and TRBJ1-1; D is unclear. Looked up from germline, CDR1 is SGHTA and CDR2 is FQGNSA. Trimming pared 1 base from V and 5 bases from J, leaving 5 bases between. This CDR3 has 12 amino acids. As DNA, the CDR3 is TGTGCCAGCAGCTTAGACAAGACTGAAGCTTTCTTT. Its translation: CASSLDKTEAFF.

As to this clonotype: The germline gene is not matched at one end of the junction; a read error may be the cause. This chain uses TRBV7-2 with TRBJ1-2, with a possible D match to TRBD1 (5 bases). The CDR3 contains 14 residues. CDR1 and CDR2 (germline): SGHTA, FQGNSA. The CDR3 DNA reads as TGTGCCAGCAGTGGCGAGGGGATCGGCTATGGCTCCCCCTTC. Translation: CASSGEGIGYGSPF. Using reference TRBV7-2 and TRBJ1-2 for the parts outside the CDR3, the full variable domain is GAGVSQSPSNKVTEKGKDVELRCDPISGHTALYWYRQSLGQGLEFLIYFQGNSAPDKSGLPSDRFSAERTGGSVSTLTIQRTQQEDSAVYLCASSGEGIGYGSPFGSGTRLTVV.

A word on this clonotype: Being one base from a much bigger clone, this may be a read error. The V and J genes are TRBV20-1 and TRBJ2-1; 11 bases fit TRBD2. The germline gives CDR1 DFQATT, CDR2 SNEGSKA (reference sequence). The CDR3 covers 15 residues. CDR3 in amino acids: CSASPLAGVYNGQFF. CDR3 coding DNA: TGCAGTGCTAGCCCACTAGCGGGGGTCTACAATGGGCAGTTCTTC.

V and J are TRBV19 and TRBJ1-5, with D hard to call. Germline V gene data show CDR1 as LNHDA and CDR2 as SQIVND (reference sequence). The V end lost 9 bases, the J end lost 10 bases, and 13 bases lay between the germline ends. There are 11 residues in the CDR3. The CDR3 bases are TGTGCCAGGTGTCAGGCACATCCCCAGCATTTT. It specifies CARCQAHPQHF.

This clonotype was observed a handful of times. The rearrangement links TRBV19 to TRBJ2-3; D ambiguous. This CDR3 spans 15 amino acids. V gave up 4 bases and J gave up 2 bases, with 13 bases separating them. CDR1 is LNHDA, CDR2 SQIVND, per germline (reference sequence). The CDR3 DNA is TGTGCCAGTAGTACGACCGAACCCTACACAGATACGCAGTATTTT. Translation gives CASSTTEPYTDTQYF.

On this clonotype itself: The CDR3 carries no conserved terminal phenylalanine or tryptophan, so it likely arises from a read error. It is unclear where the CDR3 begins or ends on the DNA, so no DNA is shown, and the CDR3 is as TCRdb lists it. J is TRBJ1-5 and V is TRBV9. Germline CDR1 SGDLS, CDR2 YYNGEE. The CDR3 sequence runs 13 residues, both termini included. The CDR3 sequence is CASSGVPGIAQIL.

The chain carries TRBV3-1 and TRBJ1-2, with TRBD1 matching over 9 bases. Trimming at V came to 2 bases and at J to 7 bases, leaving 5 bases not matched to a gene. The CDR3 has 14 amino acids. Germline CDR1 is LGHDT and CDR2 is YNNKEL (reference sequence). The CDR3 loop is CASSQNRDRAGYTF. DNA for the CDR3: TGTGCCAGCAGCCAAAACCGGGACAGGGCTGGCTACACCTTC.

The chain couples TRBV20-1 to TRBJ2-5, with 15 bases aligning to TRBD2. Germline-derived CDR1 and CDR2 are DFQATT and SNEGSKA (reference sequence). V trimming: 2 bases; J trimming: 4 bases; junction bases outside the gene matches: 11. This CDR3 region has 18 residues. The CDR3 coding sequence is TGCAGTGCTAGAATGCACCCGGGACTAGCGGGGGGCCCAGAGACCCAGTACTTC. It translates to CSARMHPGLAGGPETQYF.

V usage is TRBV12-3 or TRBV12-4 and J usage is TRBJ2-7, with D perhaps TRBD2 (5 bases). V was pared by 3 bases and J by 4 bases, with 16 bases between. The CDR3 sequence is 15 residues long. For the CDR3, the DNA is TGTGCCAGCAGTTTTGACTGGGAGCTTGGGTACGAGCAGTACTTC. It codes for CASSFDWELGYEQYF.

There are many counts of this clonotype. This sequence joins TRBV7-8 and TRBJ1-3; D unclear. Germline values: CDR1 SGHVS, CDR2 FQNEAQ. The CDR3 covers 11 residues. V lost 1 base and J lost 6, with 1 base in between. The CDR3, as DNA: TGTGCCAGCAGCTTAGAAAACACCATATATTTT. Translated: CASSLENTIYF.

This clonotype showed up just once. Germline and junction disagree at one end, which may indicate a read error. V is TRBV2 and J is TRBJ1-1; no clear D. From germline, CDR1 is SNHLY and CDR2 FYNNEI. The CDR3 consists of 17 residues. Written as DNA, the CDR3 is TGTGCCAGCAGTCCCGGGCAAGGTGAGGAGGGCTACACCGAAGGTTCCTTT. Its translation: CASSPGQGEEGYTEGSF.

With respect to this clonotype: An end of the junction differs from the germline gene, which may be a read error. V usage is TRBV7-3 and J usage is TRBJ2-7; 11 positions match TRBD1. Germline V gene data show CDR1 as SGHTA and CDR2 as FQGTGA. This CDR3 region has 13 residues. CDR3 residues: CASSQGTGGEQYF. The CDR3 DNA is TGCGCCAGCAGCCAAGGGACAGGGGGAGAGCAGTACTTC.

About this clonotype: A read error is possible here, since a much larger clone lies one base away. The rearrangement links TRBV4-1 to TRBJ1-2; D ambiguous. CDR1 is MGHRA, CDR2 YSYEKL, per germline. There are 14 residues in the CDR3. Deletions cut 0 bases from V and 9 bases from J, with 14 bases between. The CDR3 protein is CASSQDQGLGSYTF. The CDR3 nucleotides read TGCGCCAGCAGCCAAGATCAAGGTTTGGGCAGCTACACCTTC.

This clonotype was recorded at least ten times. The chain couples TRBV5-8 to TRBJ2-1, with 7 bases matching TRBD1. Germline CDR1 and CDR2: SGHTS and YDEGEE. After removal of 4 bases from V and 6 bases from J, the junction contained 1 base not matched to a gene. The CDR3 loop spans 12 amino acids. The CDR3, as DNA: TGTGCCAGCAGCCGGACAGGCAATGAGCAGTTCTTC. Translated: CASSRTGNEQFF.

This clonotype was seen repeatedly, ten times or more. V usage is TRBV19 and J usage is TRBJ1-4, with TRBD1 matching over 7 bases. Losses at the gene ends were 4 bases for V and 7 bases for J; bases not matched to a gene: 3. Germline V CDR1 and CDR2: LNHDA, SQIVND (reference sequence). The CDR3 contains 13 residues. The DNA for the CDR3 is TGTGCCAGTAGTACGACAGGGCCTGAAAAACTGTTTTTT. Protein product: CASSTTGPEKLFF.

The chain joins TRBV10-3 to TRBJ2-7; no definite D call. V lost 9 bases and J 13 bases, leaving 28 bases between the germline ends. Germline CDR1 reads ENHRY; CDR2 reads SYGVKD. This CDR3 comprises 14 residues. The CDR3 DNA reads TGTGCCATTAGTCAGCCGGAACCGAACTACGACCACTACTTC. It is translated as CAISQPEPNYDHYF.

The chain recombines TRBV7-2 with TRBJ2-7; no definite D call. This CDR3 spans 14 amino acids. CDR1 is SGHTA, CDR2 FQGNSA, per germline. V was pared by 4 bases and J by 3 bases, with 13 bases between. The CDR3 DNA reads as TGTGCCAGCAGCTCCGTGACCCCGGGCTACGAGCAGTACTTC. Encoded protein: CASSSVTPGYEQYF.

The J gene is TRBJ1-1, the V gene TRBV6-6; perhaps TRBD1 as D (5 bases). In germline, CDR1 is MNHNY, CDR2 SVGAGI (reference sequence). CDR3 length equals 15 residues. With 2 bases removed from V and 0 bases from J, the gap between germline ends came to 10 bases. The CDR3 sequence: CASSYPQGMNTEAFF. The DNA for the CDR3 is TGTGCCAGCAGTTACCCCCAGGGTATGAACACTGAAGCTTTCTTT.

In this sample, this clonotype turned up many times. The CDR3 here is CASSVRQTGSPEQYF. The CDR3 coding sequence is TGTGCCAGCAGTGTCCGACAGACAGGAAGCCCCGAGCAGTACTTC. The rearrangement uses TRBV6-2 or TRBV6-3 and TRBJ2-7; maybe TRBD1 (6 bases). The CDR3 runs 15 residues. Trimming shortened V by 5 bases and J by 6 bases, and 20 bases separated the two germline ends. Per germline, CDR1 MNHEY and CDR2 SVGEGT.

This clonotype was seen once. An end of the junction does not agree with germline; a read error may underlie this. The chain joins TRBV7-2 to TRBJ2-3, with D perhaps TRBD2 (5 bases). CDR1 is SGHTA, CDR2 FQGNSA, per germline. The CDR3 contains 16 residues. CDR3 protein: CASSPTLAPLTVTQYF. CDR3 nucleotides: TGCGCCAGCAGCCCCACCCTAGCACCACTCACAGTTACGCAGTATTTT.

This clonotype has ten or more counts. The V call is TRBV4-1, the J call TRBJ2-5; tentatively, D is TRBD1 or TRBD2 (5 bases each). Trimming removed 2 bases at V and 2 bases at J, with 6 bases between. The CDR3 has 13 amino acids. Germline CDR1 reads MGHRA; CDR2 reads YSYEKL. CDR3 bases: TGCGCCAGCAGCCAATGGGGGCAAGAGACCCAGTACTTC. It yields the protein CASSQWGQETQYF.

The chain recombines TRBV7-9 with TRBJ2-7; the match to TRBD1 covers 8 bases. The CDR3 is 15 residues long. Trimming removed 2 bases from V and 1 base from J; junction bases left unmatched: 4. Looked up from germline, CDR1 is SEHNR and CDR2 is FQNEAQ (reference sequence). The CDR3 region is CASSLYQGASYEQYF. The CDR3 DNA follows: TGTGCCAGCAGCTTATATCAGGGGGCGTCCTACGAGCAGTACTTC.